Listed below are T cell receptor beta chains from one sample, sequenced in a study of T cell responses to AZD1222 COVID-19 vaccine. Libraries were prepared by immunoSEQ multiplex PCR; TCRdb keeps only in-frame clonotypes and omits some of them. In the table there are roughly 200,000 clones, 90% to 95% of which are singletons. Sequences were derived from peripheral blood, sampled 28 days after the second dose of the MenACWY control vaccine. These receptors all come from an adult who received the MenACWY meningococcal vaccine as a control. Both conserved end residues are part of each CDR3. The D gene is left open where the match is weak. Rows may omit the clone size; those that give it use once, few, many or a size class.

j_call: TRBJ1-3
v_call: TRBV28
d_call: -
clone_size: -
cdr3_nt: TGTGCCAGCAGTTTAGGACGAAACACCATATATTTT
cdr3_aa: CASSLGRNTIYF

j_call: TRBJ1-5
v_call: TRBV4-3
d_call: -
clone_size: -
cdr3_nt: TGCGCCAGCAGCCAAGAGTCGGCCGGGCAGCCCCAGCATTTT
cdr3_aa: CASSQESAGQPQHF

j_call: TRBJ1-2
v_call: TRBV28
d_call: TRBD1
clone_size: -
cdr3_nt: TGTGCCAGCAGTTTAAGGGGGCTTGGCTACACCTTC
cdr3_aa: CASSLRGLGYTF

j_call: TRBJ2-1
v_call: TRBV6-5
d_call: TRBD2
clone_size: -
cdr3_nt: TGTGCCAGCAGTTGGAGCGGGGGTACCTACAATGAGCAGTTCTTC
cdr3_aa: CASSWSGGTYNEQFF

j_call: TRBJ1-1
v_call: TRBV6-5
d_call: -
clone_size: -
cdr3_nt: TGTGCCAGCAGTCAGGGTCTGAACACTGAAGCTTTCTTT
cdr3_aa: CASSQGLNTEAFF

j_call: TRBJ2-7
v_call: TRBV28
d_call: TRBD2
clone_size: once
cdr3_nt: TGTGCCAGCAACCCCTGGGGGGGGAGCTCCTACGAGCAGTACTTC
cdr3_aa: CASNPWGGSSYEQYF

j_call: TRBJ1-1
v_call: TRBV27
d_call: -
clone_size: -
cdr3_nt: TGTGCCAGCAGAATTTCGTGGTACACTGAAGCTTTCTTT
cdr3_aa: CASRISWYTEAFF

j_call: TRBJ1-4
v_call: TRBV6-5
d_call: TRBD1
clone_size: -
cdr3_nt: TGTGCCAGCACTTTAACCGGGACAGACAAAAAACTGTTTTTT
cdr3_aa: CASTLTGTDKKLFF

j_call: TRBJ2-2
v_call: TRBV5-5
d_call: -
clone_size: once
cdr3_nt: TGTGCCAGCAGCTTGGTACAACAAAACACCGGGGAGCTGTTTTTT
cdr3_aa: CASSLVQQNTGELFF

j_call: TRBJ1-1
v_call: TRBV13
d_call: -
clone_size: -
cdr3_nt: TGTGCCAGCAGCTTTCAGGGAAAAAACACTGAAGCTTTCTTT
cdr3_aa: CASSFQGKNTEAFF